This TCR beta chain is drawn from a study of response to subunit inactivated influenza vaccine. TCRdb reprocessed the RT-PCR reads with MiXCR, giving one entry per CDR3 protein. The repertoire includes hundreds of thousands of distinct CDR3 sequences, approximately 10% of them detected once, and approximately 11% sits in the top ten. Germline V gene data show CDR1 as SGHRS and CDR2 as YFSETQ. The CDR3 runs to 17 residues. V shed 4 bases and J 0 bases; nucleotides not matched to a gene: 5. The same specimen was also included in a second study, on T cells expressing NK-cell markers. From that study: TCR beta cDNA was made by 5'RACE template switching with UMIs. Sorted CD3+CD56+NKG2C+, CD3+CD56+NKG2C- and CD3+CD56-NKG2C+ T-cell subsets were beta-chain profiled. In several experiments, sorting was confined to alpha-beta TCR T cells through use of an anti-gamma-delta TCR antibody. Whether expanded NKG2C+ T cell clones recognized HCMV stayed uncertain.

The chain is built from TRBV5-1 and TRBJ2-3, with 13 positions matching TRBD2. Sample: PBMCs from blood, taken on the day of vaccination. The clonotype comes from a man aged 45-65 years who received an inactivated influenza vaccine. The CDR3 region is CASSQGTSGMSTDTQYF. The CDR3 DNA is TGCGCCAGCAGCCAGGGGACTAGCGGGATGAGCACAGATACGCAGTATTTT.